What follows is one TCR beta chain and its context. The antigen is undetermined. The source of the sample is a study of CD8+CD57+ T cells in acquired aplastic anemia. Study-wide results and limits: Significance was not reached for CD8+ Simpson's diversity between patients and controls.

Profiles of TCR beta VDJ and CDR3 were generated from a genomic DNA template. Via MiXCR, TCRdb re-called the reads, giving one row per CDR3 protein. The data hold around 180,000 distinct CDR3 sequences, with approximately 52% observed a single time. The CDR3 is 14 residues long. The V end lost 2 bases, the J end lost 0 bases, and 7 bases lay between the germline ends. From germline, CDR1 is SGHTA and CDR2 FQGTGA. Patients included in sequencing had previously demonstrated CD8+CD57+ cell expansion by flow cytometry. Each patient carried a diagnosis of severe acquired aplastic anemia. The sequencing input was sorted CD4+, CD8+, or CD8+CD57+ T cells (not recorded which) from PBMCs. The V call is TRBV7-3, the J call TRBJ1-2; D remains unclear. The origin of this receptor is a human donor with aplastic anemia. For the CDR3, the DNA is TGTGCCAGCAGCTTAGGGGTATCTAACTATGGCTACACCTTC. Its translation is CASSLGVSNYGYTF.